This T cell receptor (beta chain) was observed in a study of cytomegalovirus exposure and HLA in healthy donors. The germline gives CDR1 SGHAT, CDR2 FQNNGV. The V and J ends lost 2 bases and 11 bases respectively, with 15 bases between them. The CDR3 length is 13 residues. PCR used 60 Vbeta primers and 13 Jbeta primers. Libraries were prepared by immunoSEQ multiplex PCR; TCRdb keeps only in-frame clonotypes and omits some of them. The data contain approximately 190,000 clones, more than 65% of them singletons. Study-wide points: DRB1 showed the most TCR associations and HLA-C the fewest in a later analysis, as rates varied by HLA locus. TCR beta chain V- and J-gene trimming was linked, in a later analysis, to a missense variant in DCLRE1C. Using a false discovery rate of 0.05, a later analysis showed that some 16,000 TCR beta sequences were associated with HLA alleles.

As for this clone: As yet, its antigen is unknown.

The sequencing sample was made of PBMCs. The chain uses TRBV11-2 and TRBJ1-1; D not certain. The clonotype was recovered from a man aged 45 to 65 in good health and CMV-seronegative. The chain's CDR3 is CASSLNLEERAFF. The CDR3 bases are TGTGCCAGCAGCTTAAATTTAGAGGAGCGGGCTTTCTTT.